The rows below give T cell receptor beta chains drawn from one sample of a study of shared clonotypes between healthy human individuals. Clones were sequenced by immunoSEQ multiplex PCR, and TCRdb holds only the in-frame ones, with some missing. This sample carries about 640,000 clones, approximately 79% of them seen once, and the ten largest clones take less than 2%. Material for sequencing was memory CD4+ T cells sorted from blood. The source of these receptors is a woman between 25 and 40 years old in good health. Each CDR3 is given with its conserved first and last residue. A D gene is named only where the DNA matches it firmly. A clone size is listed for some rows: how often the clone was seen (once, few, many), or a class if it is expanded.

J gene	D gene	clone size	V gene	CDR3 protein	CDR3 DNA
TRBJ2-2	TRBD2	.	TRBV7-2	CASSLVPAGAAGELFF	TGTGCCAGCAGCTTAGTCCCAGCGGGGGCGGCCGGGGAGCTGTTTTTT
TRBJ1-1	TRBD1	.	TRBV7-8	CASSLRGQGAMRTEAFF	TGTGCCAGCAGCTTACGGGGACAGGGGGCTATGAGGACTGAAGCTTTCTTT
TRBJ1-4	.	.	TRBV7-2	CASSHRQNEKLFF	TGTGCCAGCAGCCACCGACAGAATGAAAAACTGTTTTTT
TRBJ2-5	TRBD1	.	TRBV7-9	CASTGQGAKETQYF	TGTGCCAGCACGGGACAGGGGGCGAAGGAGACCCAGTACTTC
TRBJ2-7	.	.	TRBV28	CASSLGGRTYEQYF	TGTGCCAGCAGTTTGGGGGGTCGGACCTACGAGCAGTACTTC
TRBJ2-7	.	.	TRBV29-1	CSVLEPSSYEQYF	TGCAGCGTTTTAGAACCGTCAAGTTACGAGCAGTACTTC
TRBJ1-1	.	.	TRBV18	CASSPRTQLGPNTEAFF	TGTGCCAGCTCACCACGGACACAGTTGGGGCCGAACACTGAAGCTTTCTTT
TRBJ1-1	.	.	TRBV5-4	CASSLVWQGGTEAFF	TGTGCCAGCAGCTTGGTTTGGCAGGGCGGGACTGAAGCTTTCTTT
TRBJ2-7	TRBD2	many	TRBV6-1	CASKALSGTAYEQYF	TGTGCCAGCAAAGCACTTAGCGGGACGGCCTACGAGCAGTACTTC
TRBJ1-3	.	.	TRBV25-1	CASSDLRSSGNTIYF	TGTGCCAGCAGTGACCTCAGGAGCTCTGGAAACACCATATATTTT
TRBJ1-5	.	few	TRBV2	CASSGGGSNQPQHF	TGTGCCAGCAGTGGGGGGGGTAGCAATCAGCCCCAGCATTTT
TRBJ2-7	.	many	TRBV28	CASSLPGYEQYF	TGTGCCAGCAGTTTACCGGGGTACGAGCAGTACTTC
TRBJ2-7	.	.	TRBV5-4	CASSRRDKSYEQYF	TGTGCCAGCAGCCGCCGGGACAAATCCTACGAGCAGTACTTC
TRBJ1-1	.	.	TRBV5-1	CASSYMGTGNTEAFF	TGCGCCAGCAGCTACATGGGGACGGGGAACACTGAAGCTTTCTTT
TRBJ2-3	.	.	TRBV5-1	CASSLEGVDTQYF	TGCGCCAGCAGCTTGGAGGGGGTAGATACGCAGTATTTT
TRBJ1-1	.	.	TRBV7-9	CASSKREDFTEAFF	TGTGCCAGCAGCAAACGGGAGGATTTCACTGAAGCTTTCTTT
TRBJ2-7	TRBD2	.	TRBV11-1	CASSLLAGGYEQYF	TGTGCCAGCAGCTTACTAGCGGGAGGGTACGAGCAGTACTTC
TRBJ1-2	.	.	TRBV25-1	CASSSLESNYGYTF	TGTGCCAGCTCCTCGTTGGAGTCTAACTATGGCTACACCTTC
TRBJ2-3	.	.	TRBV11-2	CASSFEPLDTQYF	TGTGCCAGCAGCTTTGAGCCACTGGATACGCAGTATTTT
TRBJ2-7	TRBD1	.	TRBV18	CASSRRQGANRYEQYF	TGTGCCAGCTCACGCCGACAGGGGGCCAACCGGTACGAGCAGTACTTC
TRBJ1-1	.	many	TRBV7-3	CASSLMPSTEAFF	TGTGCCAGCAGCTTAATGCCGAGCACTGAAGCTTTCTTT
TRBJ2-3	TRBD2	.	TRBV27	CASRNSGNTDTQYF	TGTGCCAGCAGAAACAGCGGGAACACAGATACGCAGTATTTT
TRBJ2-7	.	.	TRBV29-1	CSVEGQAYEQYF	TGCAGCGTTGAAGGACAGGCCTACGAGCAGTACTTC
TRBJ1-1	.	.	TRBV5-4	CASSRPTDTEAFF	TGTGCCAGCAGCCGTCCGACGGACACTGAAGCTTTCTTT
TRBJ2-1	.	once	TRBV6-5	CASSRGTVLYNEQFF	TGTGCCAGCAGCAGAGGAACAGTCCTTTACAATGAGCAGTTCTTC
TRBJ1-3	.	.	TRBV9	CASSTRGRASGNTIYF	TGTGCCAGCAGCACCCGCGGAAGAGCCTCTGGAAACACCATATATTTT